This is a list of T cell receptor beta chains from one sample in a study of cytomegalovirus exposure and HLA in healthy donors. The method was immunoSEQ multiplex PCR; TCRdb's version includes in-frame clones alone and lacks a portion of them. The listing contains under 200,000 clones. Specimen: PBMCs. The source is a young man in good health and CMV-seronegative. CDR3s leave out the opening cysteine and the closing phenylalanine or tryptophan.

j_gene,v_gene,CDR3aa
TRBJ1-1,TRBV18,ASSPPDPDRGLDTEAF
TRBJ2-1,TRBV11-2,ASSLSGSSYNEQF
TRBJ1-4,TRBV25-1,ASREDRGMREKLF
TRBJ2-1,TRBV14,ASSPSLAGEREQF
TRBJ2-7,TRBV7-2,ASSFGTGKYEQY
TRBJ1-1,TRBV6-5,ASSPPGARGTEAF
TRBJ1-2,TRBV19,ASSIGGVRGYT
TRBJ1-1,TRBV5-1,ASSLQKNTEAF
TRBJ2-1,TRBV29-1,SVNSGRVNEQF
TRBJ2-2,TRBV10-1,ASSEFGTGVTGELF
TRBJ2-3,TRBV11-2,ASSPQRSGSTDTQY
TRBJ1-1,TRBV4-3,ASSQATGDSRSRMNTEAF
TRBJ1-5,TRBV21-1,ASSIPTGEERQPQH
TRBJ2-2,TRBV27,ASSLAGGSAGELF
TRBJ2-2,TRBV30,AWRGGAGELF
TRBJ1-5,TRBV15,ATSRGGSGNQPQH
TRBJ2-3,TRBV6-4,ASSDSIESTDTQY
TRBJ2-7,TRBV9,ASSASTGHSYEQY
TRBJ2-7,TRBV23-1,ASSPCRDSYEQY
TRBJ1-2,TRBV7-9,ASSPDGSRGRYGYT
TRBJ1-5,TRBV23-1,ASSQSVRNSNQPQH
TRBJ1-1,TRBV4-3,ASSPGWGGTEAF
TRBJ1-5,TRBV7-2,ASSSQQDQPQH
TRBJ1-2,TRBV14,ASRPTTGRGYGYT
TRBJ2-4,TRBV9,ASSVGNGQGKY
TRBJ2-2,TRBV7-3,ASSWATGELF
TRBJ2-7,TRBV10-2,ASSESYSAGGYEQY
TRBJ1-2,TRBV6-5,ASSYQGGRYGYT
TRBJ2-7,TRBV28,ASSPPGVMGSYEQY
TRBJ1-3,TRBV5-5,ASSLGQNSGNTIY
TRBJ1-3,TRBV13,ASSLGPVSGNTIY
TRBJ1-1,TRBV5-1,ASSPTGQSRGNTEAF
TRBJ2-7,TRBV9,ASSVGGGGGYEQY
TRBJ1-1,TRBV5-6,ASSLDRVDEAF
TRBJ2-1,TRBV5-6,ASSLIAGVFSYNEQF
TRBJ2-7,TRBV5-1,ASSLGGGSDYEQY
TRBJ2-3,TRBV11-3,ASSPLAIGTDTQY
TRBJ1-1,TRBV18,ASSPNEGQGGMNTEAF
TRBJ2-1,TRBV9,ASSARLALYNEQF
TRBJ2-6,TRBV7-9,ASSLSGAGSGANVLT
TRBJ2-2,TRBV7-9,ASSSSILAGAWGELF
TRBJ2-7,TRBV25-1,ASSDNPGQKPSYEQY
TRBJ2-7,TRBV2,ASLAGGADEQY
TRBJ2-1,TRBV20-1,SAPDYNEQF
TRBJ1-1,TRBV7-9,ASSLGAQGVNTEAF
TRBJ1-1,TRBV5-1,ASSPLPGATEAF
TRBJ2-7,TRBV28,ASSPGHTYEQY
TRBJ1-2,TRBV29-1,SVEQNRDGYT
TRBJ2-2,TRBV30,AWRLGLVGGELF
TRBJ1-2,TRBV7-2,ASSLTAGGYT
TRBJ2-7,TRBV10-3,AISGTSGSPYEQY
TRBJ1-2,TRBV2,ASSETTGQAGYT